One sample yielded the 15 T cell receptor beta chains listed below, sequenced in a study of blood T cell repertoires in COVID-19. This table comes from immunoSEQ multiplex PCR, and its TCRdb copy is limited to in-frame clones, with some not included. The sample holds some 120,000 clones; approximately 83% are singletons and the top ten take approximately 20%. The source material was peripheral blood. The receptors were sampled from a woman in her fifties or sixties who had recovered from COVID-19.

This chain links TRBV10-2 with TRBJ2-1; TRBD2 is a possible D gene (5 bases). Trimming took off 8 bases at V and 6 bases at J, with 17 bases between the two ends. Germline-derived CDR1 and CDR2 are WSHSY and SAAADI. This CDR3 is 14 amino acids long. This CDR3 reads CASGVGAIGNEQFF. In DNA form, the CDR3 reads TGCGCCAGCGGGGTGGGAGCCATCGGCAATGAGCAGTTCTTC.

The chain couples TRBV19 to TRBJ1-5; D remains unclear. This CDR3 region has 14 residues. The ends were cut back, 6 bases at V and 3 bases at J, with 12 bases in the middle. From germline, CDR1 is LNHDA and CDR2 SQIVND (reference sequence). CDR3 DNA: TGTGCCAGTAGGTGGAGGGAACCCAATCAGCCCCAGCATTTT. It yields the protein CASRWREPNQPQHF.

The genes are TRBV5-6 and TRBJ1-1, with a possible D match to TRBD1 (6 bases). The CDR3 is 15 residues long. Trimming took off 4 bases at V and 7 bases at J, with 20 bases between the two ends. The germline gives CDR1 SGHDT, CDR2 YYEEEE. The CDR3: CASSMGRRTVGEAFF. CDR3 DNA sequence: TGTGCCAGCAGCATGGGACGGCGGACAGTCGGTGAAGCTTTCTTT.

The rearrangement joins TRBV7-9 to TRBJ1-2; 9 nucleotides agree with TRBD1. The germline gives CDR1 SEHNR, CDR2 FQNEAQ (reference sequence). V lost 5 bases, J lost 2 bases, and 9 bases stayed unmatched. CDR3 size: 16 residues. The CDR3 here is CASSPWTGALNYGYTF. The CDR3 DNA follows: TGTGCCAGCAGCCCCTGGACAGGGGCCCTCAACTATGGCTACACCTTC.

This chain links TRBV19 with TRBJ1-6; no firm D call. Trimming took 4 bases from V and 8 from J, leaving 6 bases between them. This CDR3 has 12 residues. Germline CDR1 and CDR2: LNHDA and SQIVND (reference sequence). CDR3 sequence reads: CASSRRDSPLHF. The CDR3 bases are TGTGCCAGTAGTAGGAGAGATTCACCCCTCCACTTT.

The rearrangement links TRBV3-1 (or the pseudogene TRBV3-2) to TRBJ2-7; D is undetermined. This CDR3 has 14 residues. Per the germline V gene, CDR1 is LGHDT and CDR2 is YNNKEL (reference sequence). Trimming pared 2 bases from V and 2 bases from J, leaving 10 bases between. CDR3 amino acids: CASSQSLSAYEQYF. Here the CDR3 DNA reads TGTGCCAGCAGCCAATCTTTAAGCGCCTACGAGCAGTACTTC.

CDR3 protein: CASSSGVWRNTGELFF. CDR3 in DNA: TGTGCCAGTAGTTCCGGGGTGTGGAGAAACACCGGGGAGCTGTTTTTT. The J gene is TRBJ2-2, the V gene TRBV19, with D possibly being TRBD2 (5 bases). Trimming removed 5 bases from V and 2 bases from J, with 15 bases in between. The germline gives CDR1 LNHDA, CDR2 SQIVND (reference sequence). The CDR3 covers 16 residues.

V gene TRBV5-5 combines with J gene TRBJ2-2; 11 nucleotides align to TRBD1. V lost 2 bases and J lost 5; bases outside the gene matches: 5. The CDR3 has 16 amino acids. Germline loops: CDR1 SGHKS, CDR2 YYEKEE (reference sequence). The CDR3 DNA sequence: TGTGCCAGCAGCTTAGGACAGGGGGCGGATACCGGGGAGCTGTTTTTT. This translates into CASSLGQGADTGELFF.

V and J are TRBV5-1 and TRBJ1-1, with D unclear. This CDR3 is built from 15 residues. Trimming took 0 bases from V and 0 from J, leaving 9 bases between them. CDR1 SGHRS and CDR2 YFSETQ come from the germline V gene. The CDR3 DNA follows: TGCGCCAGCAGCTTGGGAACAAATATGAACACTGAAGCTTTCTTT. Amino acids: CASSLGTNMNTEAFF.

V is TRBV3-1 (or the pseudogene TRBV3-2) and J is TRBJ2-7; 9 bases map to TRBD2. The CDR3 loop spans 16 amino acids. V shed 11 bases and J 1 base; nucleotides not matched to a gene: 15. CDR1 is LGHDT, CDR2 YNNKEL, per germline (reference sequence). In DNA form, the CDR3 reads TGTGCCGCTCTCCCGGGGCCAAGCGGGAGGTCCTACGAGCAGTACTTC. Its protein is CAALPGPSGRSYEQYF.

This clone was observed a few times. The chain couples TRBV6-1 to TRBJ1-5, with D possibly being TRBD1 (6 bases). Germline V gene data show CDR1 as MNHNS and CDR2 as SASEGT. The ends were cut back, 2 bases at V and 2 bases at J, with 13 bases in the middle. The CDR3 loop spans 16 amino acids. The CDR3: CASSEQGRVGNQPQHF. The CDR3 DNA reads TGTGCCAGCAGTGAACAGGGGAGGGTTGGCAATCAGCCCCAGCATTTT.

V and J are TRBV5-8 and TRBJ2-1; 9 bases map to TRBD1. This CDR3 comprises 14 residues. The V gene's germline CDR1 is SGHTS and CDR2 YDEGEE. V dropped 2 bases and J dropped 7; count of bases not matched to a gene: 4. This chain's CDR3 is CASSLGTGLNEQFF. The CDR3 region has the DNA TGTGCCAGCAGCTTAGGGACAGGGTTGAATGAGCAGTTCTTC.

V and J are TRBV5-1 and TRBJ2-5; the match to TRBD2 covers 10 bases. The CDR3 has 19 residues. Trimming at V came to 0 bases and at J to 1 base, leaving 12 bases not matched to a gene. CDR1 and CDR2 (germline): SGHRS, YFSETQ. The CDR3 coding sequence is TGCGCCAGCAGCTTGGTTCCCTTTGGAGCGGGGGGGGTCCAAGAGACCCAGTACTTC. Translation gives CASSLVPFGAGGVQETQYF.

The chain recombines TRBV11-3 with TRBJ1-2, with TRBD1 matching over 7 bases. Per the germline V gene, CDR1 is SGHNT and CDR2 is YENEEA. Trimming cost V 0 bases and J 4 bases; bases outside gene matches: 8. This CDR3 contains 16 residues. The CDR3 protein is CASSLEGRTGSYGYTF. CDR3 nucleotide sequence: TGTGCCAGCAGCTTAGAGGGGCGGACAGGCAGCTATGGCTACACCTTC. Combining the CDR3 with reference TRBV11-3 and TRBJ1-2 gives the whole variable domain EAGVVQSPRYKIIEKKQPVAFWCNPISGHNTLYWYLQNLGQGPELLIRYENEEAVDDSQLPKDRFSAERLKGVDSTLKIQPAELGDSAVYLCASSLEGRTGSYGYTFGSGTRLTVV.

The chain joins TRBV11-2 to TRBJ2-3; no firm D call. Deletions cut 4 bases from V and 2 bases from J, with 19 bases between. CDR1 SGHAT and CDR2 FQNNGV come from the germline V gene. The CDR3 is 17 amino acids. The CDR3 nucleotides are TGTGCCAGCAGCTCTTCCTCTGTAGCCTCATTCACAGATACGCAGTATTTT. Its translation is CASSSSSVASFTDTQYF.